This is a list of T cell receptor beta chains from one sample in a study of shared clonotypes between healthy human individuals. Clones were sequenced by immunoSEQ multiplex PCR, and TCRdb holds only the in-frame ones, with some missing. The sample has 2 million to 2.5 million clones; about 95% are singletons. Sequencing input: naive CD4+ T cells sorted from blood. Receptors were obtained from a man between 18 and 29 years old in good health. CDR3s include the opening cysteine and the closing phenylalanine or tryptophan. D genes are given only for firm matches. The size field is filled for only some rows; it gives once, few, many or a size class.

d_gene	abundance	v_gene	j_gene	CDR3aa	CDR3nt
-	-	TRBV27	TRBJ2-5	CASSPQGETQYF	TGTGCCAGCAGTCCCCAGGGGGAGACCCAGTACTTC
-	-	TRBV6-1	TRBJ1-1	CASSGFTRGNTEAFF	TGTGCCAGCAGTGGCTTTACCAGGGGTAACACTGAAGCTTTCTTT
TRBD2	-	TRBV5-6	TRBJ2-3	CASSSLAGGPTDTQYF	TGTGCCAGCAGCTCTCTAGCGGGAGGGCCCACAGATACGCAGTATTTT
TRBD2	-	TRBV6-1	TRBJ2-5	CASSEGVSGVQETQYF	TGTGCCAGCAGTGAAGGGGTGAGCGGGGTCCAAGAGACCCAGTACTTC
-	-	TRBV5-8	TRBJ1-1	CASSVGEWTEAFF	TGTGCCAGCAGCGTAGGGGAATGGACTGAAGCTTTCTTT
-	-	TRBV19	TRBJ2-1	CASSPINSYNEQFF	TGTGCCAGTAGCCCCATTAACTCCTACAATGAGCAGTTCTTC
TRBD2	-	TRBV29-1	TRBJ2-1	CSVLLRGDPEYEQFF	TGCAGCGTTCTCCTTCGGGGGGACCCTGAGTATGAGCAGTTCTTC
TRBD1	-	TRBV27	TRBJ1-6	CASSLYRDRNNSPLHF	TGTGCCAGCAGTTTATACCGGGACAGGAATAATTCACCCCTCCACTTT
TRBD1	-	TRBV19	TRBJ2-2	CASTLDRATGELFF	TGTGCCAGTACCTTGGACAGGGCCACCGGGGAGCTGTTTTTT
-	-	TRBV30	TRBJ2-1	CAWSVNYGGLEQFF	TGTGCCTGGTCAGTGAACTACGGGGGTCTTGAGCAGTTCTTC
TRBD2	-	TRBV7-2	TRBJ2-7	CASSLVPSSGRRYEQYF	TGTGCCAGCAGCTTAGTCCCCTCCAGCGGGAGGCGGTACGAGCAGTACTTC
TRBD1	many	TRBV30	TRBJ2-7	CAWDPGQGIYEQYF	TGTGCCTGGGATCCGGGACAGGGGATTTACGAGCAGTACTTC
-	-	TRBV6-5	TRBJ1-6	CASSYLGTSSPLHF	TGTGCCAGCAGTTACTTAGGGACATCTTCACCCCTCCACTTT
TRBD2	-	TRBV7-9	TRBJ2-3	CASSLDGLVEDTQYF	TGTGCCAGCAGCTTAGACGGACTAGTCGAGGATACGCAGTATTTT
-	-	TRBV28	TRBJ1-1	CASSPSGDTYTEAFF	TGTGCCAGCAGTCCGTCTGGGGACACTTACACTGAAGCTTTCTTT
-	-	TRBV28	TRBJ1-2	CASSAPLGYTF	TGTGCCAGCAGTGCCCCTCTGGGCTACACCTTC
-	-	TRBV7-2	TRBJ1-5	CASSLQAVQPQHF	TGTGCCAGCAGCTTACAGGCGGTGCAGCCCCAGCATTTT
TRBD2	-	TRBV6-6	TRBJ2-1	CASSPLTSGGYNEQFF	TGTGCCAGCAGTCCCCTGACTAGCGGGGGCTACAATGAGCAGTTCTTC
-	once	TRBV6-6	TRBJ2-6	CASSYVTVTGANVLTF	TGTGCCAGCAGTTACGTGACAGTTACTGGGGCCAACGTCCTGACTTTC
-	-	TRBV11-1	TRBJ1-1	CASSLADRFTEAFF	TGTGCCAGCAGCCTAGCCGACAGGTTCACTGAAGCTTTCTTT
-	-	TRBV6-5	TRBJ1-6	CASSYPNSPLHF	TGTGCCAGCAGCTACCCCAATTCACCCCTCCACTTT
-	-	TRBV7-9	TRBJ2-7	CASSLGPQTGYEQYF	TGTGCCAGCAGCTTAGGTCCTCAAACCGGCTACGAGCAGTACTTC
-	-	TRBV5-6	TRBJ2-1	CASSLVGGSSYNEQFF	TGTGCCAGCAGCTTGGTTGGGGGAAGCTCCTACAATGAGCAGTTCTTC
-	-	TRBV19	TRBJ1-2	CASMLQGGPNYGYTF	TGTGCCAGCATGCTCCAGGGAGGCCCGAACTATGGCTACACCTTC
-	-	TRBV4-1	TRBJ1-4	CASSQDRVREKLFF	TGCGCCAGCAGCCAAGATCGGGTCAGGGAAAAACTGTTTTTT
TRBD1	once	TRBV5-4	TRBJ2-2	CATSVPGTGSPGELFF	TGTGCCACTTCAGTCCCCGGGACAGGGTCCCCCGGGGAGCTGTTTTTT
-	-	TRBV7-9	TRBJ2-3	CASSLLADTQYF	TGTGCCAGCAGCTTATTGGCAGATACGCAGTATTTT
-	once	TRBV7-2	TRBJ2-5	CASSLSEGETQYF	TGTGCCAGCAGCCTCTCCGAGGGAGAGACCCAGTACTTC
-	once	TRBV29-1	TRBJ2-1	CSVAGSYNEQFF	TGCAGCGTGGCGGGATCCTACAATGAGCAGTTCTTC
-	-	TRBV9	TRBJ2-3	CASSVSQGGDTQYF	TGTGCCAGCAGCGTAAGCCAGGGAGGAGATACGCAGTATTTT
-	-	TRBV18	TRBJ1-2	CASSPTGSGGYGYTF	TGTGCCAGCTCACCAACGGGGTCGGGAGGCTATGGCTACACCTTC
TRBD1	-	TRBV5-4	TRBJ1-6	CASNLQGAGGSPLHF	TGTGCCAGCAACTTACAGGGGGCAGGGGGTTCACCCCTCCACTTT
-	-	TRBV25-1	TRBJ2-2	CASRSTGELFF	TGTGCCAGCAGAAGCACCGGGGAGCTGTTTTTT
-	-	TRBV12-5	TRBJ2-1	CASGFRDISYNEQFF	TGTGCTAGTGGTTTCAGGGACATCTCCTACAATGAGCAGTTCTTC
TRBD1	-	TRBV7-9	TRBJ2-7	CASSGQGHEQYF	TGTGCCAGCAGCGGACAGGGTCACGAGCAGTACTTC
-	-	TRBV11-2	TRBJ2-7	CASTQLKPSGNSSYEQYF	TGTGCCAGCACCCAACTAAAGCCTTCGGGAAACAGCTCCTACGAGCAGTACTTC
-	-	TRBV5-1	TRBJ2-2	CASSQEGGELFF	TGCGCCAGCAGCCAGGAAGGCGGGGAGCTGTTTTTT
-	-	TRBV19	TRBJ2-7	CASSIVAVGSYEQYF	TGTGCCAGTAGTATAGTGGCCGTGGGTTCCTACGAGCAGTACTTC
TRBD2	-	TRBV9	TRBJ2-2	CASSVTSRQNTGELFF	TGTGCCAGCAGCGTGACTAGCAGACAGAACACCGGGGAGCTGTTTTTT
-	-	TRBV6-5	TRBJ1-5	CASSYTGDQPQHF	TGTGCCAGCAGTTACACGGGAGACCAGCCCCAGCATTTT
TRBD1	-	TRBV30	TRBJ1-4	CAWGRQGIANEKLFF	TGTGCCTGGGGGCGACAGGGCATTGCTAATGAAAAACTGTTTTTT
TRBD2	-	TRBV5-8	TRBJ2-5	CASSSGLAGGQETQYF	TGTGCCAGCAGCTCGGGACTAGCGGGAGGCCAAGAGACCCAGTACTTC
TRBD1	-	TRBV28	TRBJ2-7	CASTGHSDRYYEQYF	TGTGCCAGCACGGGTCATTCGGACAGGTACTACGAGCAGTACTTC
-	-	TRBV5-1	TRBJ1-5	CASSLGATEYSNQPQHF	TGCGCCAGCAGCTTGGGGGCGACAGAATATAGCAATCAGCCCCAGCATTTT
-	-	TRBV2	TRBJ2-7	CASTDDSYEQYF	TGTGCCAGCACGGACGACTCCTACGAGCAGTACTTC
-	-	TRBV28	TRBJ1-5	CASSPGYTWASNQPQHF	TGTGCCAGCAGCCCTGGTTATACATGGGCTAGCAATCAGCCCCAGCATTTT
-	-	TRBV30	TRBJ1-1	CAWSRAMSTEAFF	TGTGCCTGGAGTAGGGCAATGTCCACTGAAGCTTTCTTT
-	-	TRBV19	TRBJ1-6	CASSIFGGAINSPLHF	TGTGCCAGTAGTATCTTCGGGGGCGCAATCAATTCACCCCTCCACTTT
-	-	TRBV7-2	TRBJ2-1	CASSLEPGIRDNEQFF	TGTGCCAGCAGCTTAGAACCCGGGATCAGGGACAATGAGCAGTTCTTC
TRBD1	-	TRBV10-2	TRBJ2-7	CASSATGTVSPYEQYF	TGCGCCAGCAGTGCCACTGGGACAGTCAGCCCCTACGAGCAGTACTTC
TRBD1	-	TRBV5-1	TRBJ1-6	CASSLEGTVRNSPLHF	TGCGCCAGCAGCCTTGAAGGGACAGTAAGGAATTCACCCCTCCACTTT
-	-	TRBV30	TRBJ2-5	CAWTGEETQYF	TGTGCCTGGACAGGGGAAGAGACCCAGTACTTC
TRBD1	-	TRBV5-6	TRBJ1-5	CASSLRDRDYQPQHF	TGTGCCAGCAGCTTGAGGGACAGGGATTATCAGCCCCAGCATTTT
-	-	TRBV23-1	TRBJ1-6	CASSQTASSYNSPLHF	TGCGCCAGCAGTCAAACAGCGAGCTCCTATAATTCACCCCTCCACTTT
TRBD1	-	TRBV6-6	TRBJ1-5	CASSDAGTGDQPQHF	TGTGCCAGCAGTGATGCCGGGACAGGGGATCAGCCCCAGCATTTT
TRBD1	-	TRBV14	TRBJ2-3	CASSHLTGQLTDTQYF	TGTGCCAGCAGCCATTTAACGGGACAGCTCACAGATACGCAGTATTTT
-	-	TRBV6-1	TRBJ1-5	CASSEGAKQPQHF	TGTGCCAGCAGTGAGGGGGCGAAACAGCCCCAGCATTTT
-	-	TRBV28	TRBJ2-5	CASSASGGATGETQYF	TGTGCCAGCAGTGCTAGTGGGGGGGCGACGGGTGAGACCCAGTACTTC
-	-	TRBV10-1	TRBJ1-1	CASRAGQNTEAFF	TGCGCCAGCAGGGCGGGACAGAACACTGAAGCTTTCTTT